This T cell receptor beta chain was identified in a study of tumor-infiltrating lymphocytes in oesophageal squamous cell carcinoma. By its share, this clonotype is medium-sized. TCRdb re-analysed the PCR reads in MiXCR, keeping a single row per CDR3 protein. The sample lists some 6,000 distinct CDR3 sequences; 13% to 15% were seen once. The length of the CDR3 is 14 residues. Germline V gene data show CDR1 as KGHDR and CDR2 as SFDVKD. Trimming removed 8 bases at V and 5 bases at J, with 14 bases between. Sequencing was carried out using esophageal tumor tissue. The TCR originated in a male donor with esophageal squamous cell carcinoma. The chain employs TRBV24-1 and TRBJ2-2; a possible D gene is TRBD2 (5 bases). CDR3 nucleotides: TGTGCCACCAAAGGCGGAACGGGAACCGGGGAGCTGTTTTTT. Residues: CATKGGTGTGELFF.